These 8 T cell receptor beta chains came from one sample sequenced in a study of tumor-infiltrating lymphocytes in primary liver carcinoma (TCRdb year 2017). Total RNA and DNA were co-extracted from about 19-30 mg of bulk tissue with the AllPrep DNA/RNA mini kit, without cell sorting. Sequencing instrument: Illumina HiSeq 2500. TCRbeta-specific cDNA was reverse-transcribed from about 0.45 ug total RNA using a constant-region primer and ProtoScript II reverse transcriptase. Construction of the TCRbeta libraries relied on three nested rounds of multiplex PCR, following a slightly modified ARM-PCR procedure. Each of the first two PCR rounds ran for approximately 9 cycles and used multiplex TRBV1-TRBV30 forward primers together with a Cbeta reverse primer. TCRdb itself trimmed the public reads at Q25 with fastp, ran MiXCR and retained productive beta chains. Each CDR3 protein gets just one entry, which takes the most common genes and DNA from the rows behind it. This sample holds around 71,000 distinct CDR3 sequences; 60% to 80% were observed only once. Roughly an eighth of the sample lies in the top ten.

Sequencing input: liver tumor tissue from sampling region 4. This specimen's cell subset or site label, per the study, means: tumor region T4, right-lateral pole. Source of these receptors: a woman aged 55-69 years with primary liver carcinoma and hepatitis B virus infection.

A remark on this clonotype: The germline gene is not matched at one end of the junction; a read error may be the cause. This sequence joins TRBV4-1 and TRBJ2-7; 10 nucleotides agree with TRBD1. This CDR3 has 16 amino acids. The germline V gene has CDR1 MGHRA and CDR2 YSYEKL. The CDR3 DNA sequence: TGCGCCAGTAGCCAAAGCCTGGGACAGGGGAGCTACGAGCAGTACTTC. Protein product: CASSQSLGQGSYEQYF.

The genes are TRBV5-5 and TRBJ2-3, with 7 nucleotides matching TRBD2. The CDR3 runs to 15 residues. Per the germline V gene, CDR1 is SGHKS and CDR2 is YYEKEE (reference sequence). Trimming at V came to 4 bases and at J to 5 bases, leaving 10 bases not matched to a gene. The CDR3 DNA reads TGTGCCAGCAGCATACTAACTAGCGAATTAGATACGCAGTATTTT. Its protein is CASSILTSELDTQYF.

As concerns this clonotype: Mismatch with germline at one junction end may stem from a read error. The J gene is TRBJ2-6, the V gene TRBV7-9; D perhaps matches TRBD2 (6 bases). This CDR3 is built from 17 residues. Germline V gene data show CDR1 as SEHNR and CDR2 as FQNEAQ (reference sequence). In nucleotides, the CDR3 is TGTGCCAGCAGCTTACTAGCGTGTTACTCTGAGGCCAACGTCCTGACTTTC. Translated: CASSLLACYSEANVLTF.

In the case of this clonotype: Likely a read error: the CDR3 ends without its conserved phenylalanine or tryptophan. The V call is TRBV4-2, the J call TRBJ2-1; D remains unclear. The CDR3 has 15 amino acids. Germline CDR1 LGHNA, CDR2 YNFKEQ. This CDR3 is CAGSLPTADYNEQFL. The CDR3 DNA follows: TGTGCCGGCAGCCTCCCGACGGCGGACTACAATGAGCAGTTCTTA.

For this clonotype: One end of the junction fails to match germline, which may point to a read error. The chain employs TRBV29-1 and TRBJ1-1; D is perhaps TRBD1 (6 bases). CDR1 and CDR2 from the germline V gene are SQVTM and ANQGSEA. The CDR3 contains 13 residues. In nucleotides, the CDR3 is TGCAGCGCCCAGGCCGGGGGACACACTGAAGTTTTCTTT. Its translation is CSAQAGGHTEVFF.

In the case of this clonotype: At one end, the junction sequence differs from germline, possibly due to a read error. V gene TRBV7-3 combines with J gene TRBJ2-1, with 9 bases aligning to TRBD1. This CDR3 comprises 15 residues. Germline CDR1 SGHTA, CDR2 FQGTGA. CDR3 DNA sequence: TGTGCCAGCAGCTCCGGGACAGGGACCTACAATGAGCTGTTCTTC. Its translation is CASSSGTGTYNELFF.

In regard to this clonotype: A much larger clone lies a single base off, so this may be a read error. The rearrangement joins TRBV11-2 to TRBJ1-2, with D hard to call. This CDR3 spans 15 amino acids. The germline gives CDR1 SGHAT, CDR2 FQNNGV. The chain's CDR3 is CASSSDGIQGYGNTF. The CDR3 nucleotides read TGTGCCAGCAGCTCAGATGGGATACAAGGCTATGGCAACACCTTC.

This clonotype was found many times. The chain has TRBV5-1 and TRBJ2-7; no clear D. The ends were cut back, 8 bases at V and 7 bases at J, with 19 bases in the middle. The CDR3 has 13 residues. Germline V gives CDR1 SGHRS, CDR2 YFSETQ. The CDR3 nucleotides read TGCGCCAGTTCCGTCCACGAGTCCGGGGAGCAGTACTTC. Translated: CASSVHESGEQYF.